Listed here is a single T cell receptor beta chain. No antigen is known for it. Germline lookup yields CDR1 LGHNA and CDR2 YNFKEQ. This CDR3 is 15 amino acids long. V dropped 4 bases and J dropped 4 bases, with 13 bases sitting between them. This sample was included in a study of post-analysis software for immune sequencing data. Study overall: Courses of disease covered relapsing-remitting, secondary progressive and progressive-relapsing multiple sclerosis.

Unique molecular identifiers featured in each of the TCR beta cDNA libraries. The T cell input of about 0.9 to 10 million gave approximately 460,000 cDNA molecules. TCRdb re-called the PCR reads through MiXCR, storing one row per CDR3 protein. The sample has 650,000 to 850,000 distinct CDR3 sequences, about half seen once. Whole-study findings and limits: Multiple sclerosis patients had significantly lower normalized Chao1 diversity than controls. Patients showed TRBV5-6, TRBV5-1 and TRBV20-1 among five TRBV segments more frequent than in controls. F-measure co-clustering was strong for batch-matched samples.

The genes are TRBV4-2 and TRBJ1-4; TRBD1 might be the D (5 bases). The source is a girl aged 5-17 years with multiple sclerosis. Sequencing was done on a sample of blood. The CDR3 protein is CASSRTLGDNEKLFF. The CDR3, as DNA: TGTGCCAGCAGCCGAACATTGGGGGATAATGAAAAACTGTTTTTT.